This passage covers 25 T cell receptor beta chains from one sample sequenced in a study of T cells in localized non-small cell lung cancer. Here immunoSEQ multiplex PCR was the method, and the copy in TCRdb shows in-frame clones only, minus some. This table has fewer than 40,000 clones, 87% appearing once. This sample comprised peripheral blood mononuclear cells, obtained before any cancer treatment. Receptors originate from a man aged 40-75 years with stage III lung adenocarcinoma.

Here the CDR3 reads CASSPTVGAEAFF. The CDR3 DNA sequence: TGTGCCAGCTCACCAACCGTCGGGGCTGAAGCTTTCTTT. This chain connects TRBV18 to TRBJ1-1; D remains ambiguous. CDR1 is KGHSH, CDR2 LQKENI, per germline. CDR3 length: 13 amino acids. Trimming stripped 2 bases from V and 6 bases from J, with 10 bases between. Variable domain in full (rest from reference TRBV18 and TRBJ1-1): NAGVMQNPRHLVRRRGQEARLRCSPMKGHSHVYWYRQLPEEGLKFMVYLQKENIIDESGMPKERFSAEFPKEGPSILRIQQVVRGDSAAYFCASSPTVGAEAFFGQGTRLTVV.

This clone was counted a few times. The genes are TRBV4-2 and TRBJ2-7, with 9 bases that match TRBD2. Germline V lookup: CDR1 LGHNA, CDR2 YNFKEQ. The CDR3 covers 16 residues. The V segment lost 0 bases and the J segment 5 bases; nucleotides outside the gene matches: 8. The CDR3 reads CASSQDRPSGVDEQYF. The DNA for the CDR3 is TGTGCCAGCAGCCAAGATCGGCCTAGCGGGGTGGACGAGCAGTACTTC.

The J gene is TRBJ1-3, the V gene TRBV6-5; no clear D gene. CDR1 and CDR2 (germline): MNHEY, SVGAGI. The CDR3 consists of 14 residues. Trimming took 2 bases from V and 3 from J, leaving 8 bases between them. CDR3 loop: CASSYNRNGNTIYF. CDR3 in DNA: TGTGCCAGCAGTTACAACCGGAATGGAAACACCATATATTTT.

This sequence joins TRBV15 and TRBJ2-2; 12 bases line up with TRBD2. Germline V CDR1 and CDR2: LNHNV, YYDKDF (reference sequence). The length of the CDR3 is 17 residues. Germline trimming cut 3 bases from V and 6 bases from J; bases unmatched to any gene: 8. The chain's CDR3 is CATSRDLLAGGPGELFF. The DNA of the CDR3 is TGTGCCACCAGCAGGGACCTCCTAGCGGGGGGGCCCGGGGAGCTGTTTTTT.

The V gene is TRBV4-2, the J gene TRBJ1-6, with 7 bases aligning to TRBD1. Germline-derived CDR1 and CDR2 are LGHNA and YNFKEQ. Trimming removed 0 bases from V and 9 bases from J; junction bases left unmatched: 8. The CDR3 runs 16 residues. The CDR3 DNA sequence: TGTGCCAGCAGCCAAGATTACGGCAGGGGGGCTTCACCCCTCCACTTT. It is translated as CASSQDYGRGASPLHF.

In this sample, this clone turned up once. The chain is built from TRBV6-6 and TRBJ1-2; the D gene is possibly TRBD1 (5 bases). Germline V CDR1 and CDR2: MNHNY, SVGAGI (reference sequence). CDR3 length: 12 residues. V dropped 6 bases and J dropped 8 bases, with 13 bases sitting between them. The CDR3: CASRLDIGGYTF. Written as DNA, the CDR3 is TGTGCCAGCAGGCTGGACATCGGCGGCTACACCTTC.

This clone was seen once. The V call is TRBV19, the J call TRBJ1-5, with 8 nucleotides matching TRBD1. CDR3 size: 15 residues. V lost 0 bases to trimming and J lost 6 bases; unmatched junction nucleotides: 4. CDR1 is LNHDA and CDR2 is SQIVND in the germline V gene (reference sequence). CDR3 bases: TGTGCCAGTAGTATAGATGGCAGGGGGCGTCAGCCCCAGCATTTT. Translation gives CASSIDGRGRQPQHF.

In this sample, this clone turned up a few times. V is TRBV11-3 and J is TRBJ1-6; D remains unclear. The CDR3 has 14 amino acids. V was pared by 1 base and J by 6 bases, with 7 bases between. CDR1 and CDR2 (germline): SGHNT, YENEEA. CDR3 sequence: CASSLGHINSPLHF. The CDR3 DNA reads TGTGCCAGCAGCTTAGGACACATTAATTCACCCCTCCACTTT.

The chain couples TRBV7-8 to TRBJ2-3, with 8 bases lining up with TRBD1. The V and J ends lost 7 bases and 2 bases, in that order; junction bases with no gene match: 5. In germline, CDR1 is SGHVS, CDR2 FQNEAQ. CDR3 size: 14 residues. CDR3 protein: CASTGQGATDTQYF. DNA for the CDR3: TGTGCCAGCACCGGACAGGGAGCCACAGATACGCAGTATTTT. Together with reference TRBV7-8 and TRBJ2-3, the CDR3 gives the full variable domain: GAGVSQSPRYKVAKRGQDVALRCDPISGHVSLFWYQQALGQGPEFLTYFQNEAQLDKSGLPSDRFFAERPEGSVSTLKIQRTQQEDSAVYLCASTGQGATDTQYFGPGTRLTVL.

The rearrangement uses TRBV19 and TRBJ2-7; 12 bases line up with TRBD2. Germline V gives CDR1 LNHDA, CDR2 SQIVND (reference sequence). The CDR3 is 18 amino acids. V was pared by 3 bases and J by 1 base, with 10 bases of the junction left unmatched. Here the CDR3 DNA reads TGTGCCAGTAGTATGGGTCTAGCGGGGGGGCCAAGGTCCTACGAGCAGTACTTC. Translating gives CASSMGLAGGPRSYEQYF.

V is TRBV7-2 and J is TRBJ2-2, with 8 bases identical to TRBD1. The junction had 14 bases not matched to a gene; V was cut back by 8 bases and J by 6 bases. CDR3 length: 16 amino acids. The germline V gene encodes CDR1 SGHTA and CDR2 FQGNSA. This CDR3 is CASRLISGGLSGELFF. As DNA, the CDR3 is TGTGCCAGCCGTCTAATCTCAGGGGGCCTATCCGGGGAGCTGTTTTTT. The full variable domain, rest sourced from reference TRBV7-2 and TRBJ2-2, is GAGVSQSPSNKVTEKGKDVELRCDPISGHTALYWYRQSLGQGLEFLIYFQGNSAPDKSGLPSDRFSAERTGGSVSTLTIQRTQQEDSAVYLCASRLISGGLSGELFFGEGSRLTVL.

This clone was detected a few times. The CDR3 DNA reads TGTGCCAGCAGCTTAAGGGGCAGTAACACTGAAGCTTTCTTT. Translating gives CASSLRGSNTEAFF. The chain links TRBV7-2 to TRBJ1-1; maybe TRBD1 (5 bases). Germline V lookup: CDR1 SGHTA, CDR2 FQGNSA. V was shortened by 2 bases and J by 2 bases, with 9 bases between the two germline ends. The CDR3 runs to 14 residues.

The rearrangement links TRBV7-9 to TRBJ2-1, with D perhaps matching TRBD2 (5 bases). Trimming left V 5 bases short and J 1 base short, with 9 bases between. From germline, CDR1 is SEHNR and CDR2 FQNEAQ (reference sequence). This CDR3 is 14 amino acids long. In DNA, the CDR3 is TGTGCCAGCAGCGCACCGGGATCCTACAATGAGCAGTTCTTC. This translates into CASSAPGSYNEQFF.

The V gene is TRBV4-2, the J gene TRBJ2-4; no definite D call. Germline V gene data show CDR1 as LGHNA and CDR2 as YNFKEQ. The CDR3 consists of 14 residues. V was shortened by 1 base and J by 3 bases, with 7 bases between the two germline ends. This CDR3 is CASSQAQSKNIQYF. For the CDR3, the DNA is TGTGCCAGCAGCCAAGCACAAAGCAAAAACATTCAGTACTTC.

This sequence joins TRBV18 and TRBJ2-5; tentatively, D is TRBD1 (5 bases). Germline V gives CDR1 KGHSH, CDR2 LQKENI. V was cut by 4 bases and J by 2 bases, with 11 bases left in between. CDR3 length equals 14 residues. CDR3: CASSRQFGQETQYF. The CDR3 nucleotides read TGTGCCAGCTCACGACAGTTTGGACAAGAGACCCAGTACTTC.

This chain joins TRBV5-1 and TRBJ2-7, with D perhaps TRBD1 (6 bases). CDR1 SGHRS and CDR2 YFSETQ come from the germline V gene. V was cut by 4 bases and J by 0 bases, with 23 bases left in between. This CDR3 contains 18 residues. CDR3 sequence reads: CASSPSPGWGTSSYEQYF. The DNA of the CDR3 is TGCGCCAGCAGCCCGTCACCCGGATGGGGGACAAGCTCCTACGAGCAGTACTTC. Combining the CDR3 with reference TRBV5-1 and TRBJ2-7 gives the whole variable domain KAGVTQTPRYLIKTRGQQVTLSCSPISGHRSVSWYQQTPGQGLQFLFEYFSETQRNKGNFPGRFSGRQFSNSRSEMNVSTLELGDSALYLCASSPSPGWGTSSYEQYFGPGTRLTVT.

The CDR3 DNA follows: TGTGCCAGCAGTTACATCGTAAGGAACACTGAAGCTTTCTTT. Encoded protein: CASSYIVRNTEAFF. V gene TRBV6-6 combines with J gene TRBJ1-1; D gene unclear. The V end lost 2 bases, the J end lost 1 base, and 8 bases lay between the germline ends. Germline V gives CDR1 MNHNY, CDR2 SVGAGI (reference sequence). The CDR3 runs 14 residues.

The gene calls are TRBV21-1 and TRBJ1-1; TRBD1 is taken as the D call from the table, unchecked against the DNA. TRBV21-1 is marked as a pseudogene. This CDR3 is 15 amino acids long. The CDR3 protein is CASSPRSSKWTEAFF. The DNA for the CDR3 is TGTGCCAGCAGCCCCCGTTCCAGTAAATGGACTGAAGCTTTCTTT.

This clone has just one count. The J gene is TRBJ2-5, the V gene TRBV15; 7 nucleotides align to TRBD2. The CDR3 spans 13 residues. The germline V gene encodes CDR1 LNHNV and CDR2 YYDKDF (reference sequence). Trimming took 0 bases from V and 7 from J; bases not matched to a gene: 2. The CDR3 bases are TGTGCCACCAGCAGAGATGGGGGGGGGACCCAGTACTTC. This codes for CATSRDGGGTQYF.

The count of this clone is one. V and J are TRBV28 and TRBJ2-1; D is perhaps TRBD2 (7 bases). The length of the CDR3 is 15 residues. Germline assignment: CDR1 MDHEN and CDR2 SYDVKM. Trimming took 6 bases from V and 0 from J, leaving 12 bases between them. As DNA, the CDR3 is TGTGCCAGCAGAATAGGGGGGGCCTCCTACAATGAGCAGTTCTTC. The encoded protein is CASRIGGASYNEQFF.

The V gene is TRBV5-1, the J gene TRBJ2-3, with 11 nucleotides matching TRBD1. This CDR3 is built from 17 residues. The V gene's germline CDR1 is SGHRS and CDR2 YFSETQ. V shed 4 bases and J 3 bases; nucleotides not matched to a gene: 10. The CDR3 coding sequence is TGCGCCAGCAGCCTCGGACAGGGGGCCAGTAATACAGATACGCAGTATTTT. Amino acid sequence: CASSLGQGASNTDTQYF. Variable domain in full (rest from reference TRBV5-1 and TRBJ2-3): KAGVTQTPRYLIKTRGQQVTLSCSPISGHRSVSWYQQTPGQGLQFLFEYFSETQRNKGNFPGRFSGRQFSNSRSEMNVSTLELGDSALYLCASSLGQGASNTDTQYFGPGTRLTVL.

This chain connects TRBV13 to TRBJ1-3, with D maybe TRBD1 (6 bases). Per the germline V gene, CDR1 is PRHDT and CDR2 is FYEKMQ (reference sequence). V lost 3 bases, J lost 9 bases, and 21 bases lay in between. This CDR3 has 16 residues. CDR3 loop: CASSFLSRDTRGTIYF. DNA of the CDR3: TGTGCCAGCAGCTTCCTTTCCCGGGACACAAGGGGCACCATATATTTT.

This sequence joins TRBV19 and TRBJ2-1; 7 bases are shared with TRBD2. The junction had 4 bases not matched to a gene; V was cut back by 4 bases and J by 1 base. Germline V gene sequence: CDR1 LNHDA, CDR2 SQIVND (reference sequence). This CDR3 is built from 15 residues. The CDR3 region is CASSNRGGSYNEQFF. CDR3 sequence (DNA): TGTGCCAGTAGTAACCGCGGGGGTTCCTACAATGAGCAGTTCTTC.

This clone was counted a few times. The rearrangement links TRBV7-3 to TRBJ1-6; 7 bases line up with TRBD1. The V and J ends lost 4 bases and 8 bases, in that order; junction bases with no gene match: 2. Germline V gene sequence: CDR1 SGHTA, CDR2 FQGTGA. The CDR3 sequence is 13 residues long. The CDR3 DNA reads TGTGCCAGCAGCTGGGGGACAGATTCACCCCTCCACTTT. It yields the protein CASSWGTDSPLHF. Drawing the rest from reference TRBV7-3 and TRBJ1-6, the complete variable domain is GAGVSQTPSNKVTEKGKYVELRCDPISGHTALYWYRQSLGQGPEFLIYFQGTGAADDSGLPNDRFFAVRPEGSVSTLKIQRTERGDSAVYLCASSWGTDSPLHFGNGTRLTVT.

The chain recombines TRBV11-1 with TRBJ2-7; D uncertain. The CDR3 extends over 15 amino acids. Germline assignment: CDR1 SGHAT and CDR2 FQDESV (reference sequence). The V and J ends lost 5 bases and 1 base respectively, with 15 bases between them. The CDR3: CASSLHPRISYEQYF. The CDR3 region has the DNA TGTGCCAGCAGCCTACACCCCAGGATTTCCTACGAGCAGTACTTC.